Shown below are 5 T cell receptor beta chains from a single sample sequenced in a study of cytomegalovirus exposure and HLA in healthy donors. Researchers ran the PCR with 60 Vbeta and 13 Jbeta primers. The data were produced by immunoSEQ multiplex PCR, yet TCRdb's version contains in-frame clones alone and is incomplete. The sample has around 150,000 clones, about 75% seen once. The sample comprised PBMCs. The receptors derive from a female donor in good health and CMV-seronegative.

The J gene is TRBJ2-7, the V gene TRBV6-1, with 13 bases matching TRBD2. Germline V gene data show CDR1 as MNHNS and CDR2 as SASEGT. The CDR3 consists of 14 residues. V shed 7 bases and J 3 bases; nucleotides not matched to a gene: 3. The DNA for the CDR3 is TGTGCCAGCACACGACTAGCGGGAGGCTACGAGCAGTACTTC. It specifies CASTRLAGGYEQYF.

The chain combines TRBV6-5 with TRBJ2-5, with TRBD2 as a possible D gene (5 bases). The V end was cut by 6 bases, the J end by 2 bases, with 13 bases between. The germline V gene encodes CDR1 MNHEY and CDR2 SVGAGI. The CDR3 totals 14 residues. DNA of the CDR3: TGTGCCAGCAGCCCGACGCAGCGGCAAGAGACCCAGTACTTC. Protein sequence: CASSPTQRQETQYF.

The chain links TRBV30 to TRBJ2-4; D not resolved. The CDR3 contains 13 residues. V was clipped by 1 base and J by 2 bases, with 6 bases between them. Germline V gene data show CDR1 as GTSNPN and CDR2 as SVGIG (reference sequence). The CDR3 coding sequence is TGTGCCTGGAGTGGAGAATCCAAAAACATTCAGTACTTC. Protein: CAWSGESKNIQYF. Based on the CDR3 plus reference TRBV30 and TRBJ2-4, the full variable domain is SQTIHQWPATLVQPVGSPLSLECTVEGTSNPNLYWYRQAAGRGLQLLFYSVGIGQISSEVPQNLSASRPQDRQFILSSKKLLLSDSGFYLCAWSGESKNIQYFGAGTRLSVL.

V is TRBV19 and J is TRBJ2-7; 7 nucleotides align to TRBD1. This CDR3 is 13 amino acids long. Looked up from germline, CDR1 is LNHDA and CDR2 is SQIVND (reference sequence). Germline trimming cut 6 bases from V and 8 bases from J; bases unmatched to any gene: 10. As DNA, the CDR3 is TGTGCCAGTAGGCTGAGGGACAGCCCGAAGCAGTACTTC. Protein sequence: CASRLRDSPKQYF. Together with reference TRBV19 and TRBJ2-7, the CDR3 gives the full variable domain: DGGITQSPKYLFRKEGQNVTLSCEQNLNHDAMYWYRQDPGQGLRLIYYSQIVNDFQKGDIAEGYSVSREKKESFPLTVTSAQKNPTAFYLCASRLRDSPKQYFGPGTRLTVT.

In its sample, this clone was seen once. The J gene is TRBJ1-2, the V gene TRBV19, with 8 nucleotides matching TRBD1. The length of the CDR3 is 16 residues. The J segment lost 4 bases and the V segment lost 6 bases, leaving 13 bases of the junction unmatched. Germline CDR1 reads LNHDA; CDR2 reads SQIVND (reference sequence). The CDR3 sequence is CASRATGTGLTYGYTF. The CDR3 DNA sequence: TGTGCCAGTAGAGCCACCGGGACAGGTTTAACCTATGGCTACACCTTC.